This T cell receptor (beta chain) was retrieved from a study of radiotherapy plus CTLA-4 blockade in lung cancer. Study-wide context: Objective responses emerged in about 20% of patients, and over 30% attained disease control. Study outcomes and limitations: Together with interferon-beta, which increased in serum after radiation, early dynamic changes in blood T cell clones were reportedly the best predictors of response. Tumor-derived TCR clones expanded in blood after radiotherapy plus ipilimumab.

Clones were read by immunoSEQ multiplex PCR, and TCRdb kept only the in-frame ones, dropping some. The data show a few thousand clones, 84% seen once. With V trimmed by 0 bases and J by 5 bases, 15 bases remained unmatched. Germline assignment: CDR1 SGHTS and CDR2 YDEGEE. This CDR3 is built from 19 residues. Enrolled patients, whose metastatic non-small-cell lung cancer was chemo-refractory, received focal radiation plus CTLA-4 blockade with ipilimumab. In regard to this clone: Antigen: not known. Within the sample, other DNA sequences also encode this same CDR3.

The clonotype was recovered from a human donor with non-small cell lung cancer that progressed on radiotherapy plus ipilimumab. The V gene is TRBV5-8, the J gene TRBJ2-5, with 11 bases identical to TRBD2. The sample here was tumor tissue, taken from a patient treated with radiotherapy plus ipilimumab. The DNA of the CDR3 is TGTGCCAGCAGCTTGGATCCCCCCCCTAGCGGGGGGTGGAGGGAGACCCAGTACTTC. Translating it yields CASSLDPPPSGGWRETQYF.